Sequencing of this TCR beta chain was carried out in a study of T cell clonality in common variable immunodeficiency. This CDR3 contains 13 residues. This clone was counted at least ten times. The read halts 3 residues ahead of the CDR3 end, with the missing end drawn from the germline J gene. Blood samples were heparinized, 5 to 8 ml per donor. The assay was immunoSEQ multiplex PCR, and TCRdb's table has in-frame clones only and misses some. The sample contains tens of thousands of clones, none of them singletons. This TCR derives from a person between 18 and 75 years old in good health. Input material: peripheral blood mononuclear cells. The gene calls are TRBV12-3 or TRBV12-4 and TRBJ1-2; 8 bases agree with TRBD1. This CDR3 is CASSLGQGKGYTF. Incomplete CDR3 DNA: TGTGCCAGCAGTTTAGGACAGGGGAAAGGC.